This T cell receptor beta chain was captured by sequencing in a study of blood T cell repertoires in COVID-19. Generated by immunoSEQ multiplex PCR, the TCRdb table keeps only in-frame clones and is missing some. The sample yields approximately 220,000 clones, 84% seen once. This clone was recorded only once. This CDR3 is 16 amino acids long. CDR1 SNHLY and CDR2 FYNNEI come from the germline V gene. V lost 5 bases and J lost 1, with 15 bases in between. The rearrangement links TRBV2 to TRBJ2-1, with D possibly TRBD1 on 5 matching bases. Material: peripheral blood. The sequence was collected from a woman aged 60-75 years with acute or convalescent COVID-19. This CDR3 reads CASSRKGIVSYNEQFF. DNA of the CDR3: TGTGCCAGCAGTCGTAAGGGGATTGTTTCCTACAATGAGCAGTTCTTC.